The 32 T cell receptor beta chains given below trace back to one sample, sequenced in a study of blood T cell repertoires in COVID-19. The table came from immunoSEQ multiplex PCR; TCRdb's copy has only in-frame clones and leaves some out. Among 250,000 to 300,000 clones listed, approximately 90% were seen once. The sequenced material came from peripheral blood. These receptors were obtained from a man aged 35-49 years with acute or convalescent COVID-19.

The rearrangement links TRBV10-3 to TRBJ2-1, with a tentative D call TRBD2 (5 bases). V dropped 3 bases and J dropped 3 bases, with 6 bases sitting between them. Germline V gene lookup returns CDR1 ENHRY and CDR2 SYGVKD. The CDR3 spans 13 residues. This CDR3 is CAISDRDYNEQFF. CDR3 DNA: TGTGCCATCAGTGACCGGGACTACAATGAGCAGTTCTTC.

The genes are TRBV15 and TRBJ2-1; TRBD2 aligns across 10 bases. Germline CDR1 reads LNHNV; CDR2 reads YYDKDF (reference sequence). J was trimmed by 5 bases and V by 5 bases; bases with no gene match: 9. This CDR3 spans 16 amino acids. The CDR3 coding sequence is TGTGCCACCAGCCCTTACCCAGCGGGGGGGAACAATGAGCAGTTCTTC. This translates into CATSPYPAGGNNEQFF.

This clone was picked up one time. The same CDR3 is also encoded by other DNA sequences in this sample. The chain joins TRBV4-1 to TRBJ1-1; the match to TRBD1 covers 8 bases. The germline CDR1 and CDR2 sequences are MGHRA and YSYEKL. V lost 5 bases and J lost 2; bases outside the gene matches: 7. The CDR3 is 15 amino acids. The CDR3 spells CASSTRTGNNTEAFF. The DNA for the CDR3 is TGCGCCAGCAGCACTAGGACAGGGAATAACACTGAAGCTTTCTTT.

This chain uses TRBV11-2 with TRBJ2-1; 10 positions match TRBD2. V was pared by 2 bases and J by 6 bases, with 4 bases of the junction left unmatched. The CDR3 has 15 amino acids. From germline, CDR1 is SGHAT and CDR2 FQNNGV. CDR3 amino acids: CASSLTAGGPNEQFF. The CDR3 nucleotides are TGTGCCAGCAGCTTAACAGCGGGGGGGCCCAATGAGCAGTTCTTC.

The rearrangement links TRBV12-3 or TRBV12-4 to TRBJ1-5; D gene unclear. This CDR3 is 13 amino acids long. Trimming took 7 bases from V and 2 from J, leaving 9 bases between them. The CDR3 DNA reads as TGTGCCAGCACCCCTACGGGCAATCAGCCCCAGCATTTT. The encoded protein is CASTPTGNQPQHF.

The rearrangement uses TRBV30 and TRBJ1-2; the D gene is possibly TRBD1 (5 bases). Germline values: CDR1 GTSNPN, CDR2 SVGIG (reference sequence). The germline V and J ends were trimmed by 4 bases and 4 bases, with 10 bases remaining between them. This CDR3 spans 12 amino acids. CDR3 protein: CAWTGGIYGYTF. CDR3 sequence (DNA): TGTGCCTGGACCGGGGGGATCTATGGCTACACCTTC.

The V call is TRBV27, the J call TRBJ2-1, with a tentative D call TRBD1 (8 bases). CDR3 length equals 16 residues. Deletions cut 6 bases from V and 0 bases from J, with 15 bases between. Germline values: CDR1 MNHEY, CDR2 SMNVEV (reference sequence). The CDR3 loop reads CASRLGGTGSYNEQFF. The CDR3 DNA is TGTGCCAGCAGGCTGGGGGGGACAGGCTCCTACAATGAGCAGTTCTTC.

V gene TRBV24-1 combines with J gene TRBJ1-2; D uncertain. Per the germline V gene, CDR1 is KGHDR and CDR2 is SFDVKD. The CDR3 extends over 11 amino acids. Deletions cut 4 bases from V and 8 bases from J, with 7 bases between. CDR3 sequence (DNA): TGTGCCACCAGTGACCACTCGGGCTACACCTTC. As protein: CATSDHSGYTF.

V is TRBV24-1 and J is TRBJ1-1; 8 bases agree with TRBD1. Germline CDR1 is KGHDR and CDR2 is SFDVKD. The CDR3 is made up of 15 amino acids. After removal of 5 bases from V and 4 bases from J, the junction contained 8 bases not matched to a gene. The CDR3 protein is CATSAGQGSGTEAFF. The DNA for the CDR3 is TGTGCCACCAGTGCTGGACAGGGTTCGGGCACTGAAGCTTTCTTT.

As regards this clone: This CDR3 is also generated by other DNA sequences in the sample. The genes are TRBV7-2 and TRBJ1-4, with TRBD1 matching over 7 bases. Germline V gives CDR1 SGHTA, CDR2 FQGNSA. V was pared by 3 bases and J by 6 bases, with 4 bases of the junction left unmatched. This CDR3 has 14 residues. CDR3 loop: CASSLRQGDEKLFF. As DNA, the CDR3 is TGTGCCAGCAGCTTGCGACAGGGAGATGAAAAACTGTTTTTT.

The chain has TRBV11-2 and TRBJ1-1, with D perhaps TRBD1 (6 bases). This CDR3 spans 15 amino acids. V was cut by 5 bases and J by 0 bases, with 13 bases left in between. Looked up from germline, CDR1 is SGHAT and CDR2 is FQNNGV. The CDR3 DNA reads TGTGCCAGCAGCCCACAGGGCCTAATGAACACTGAAGCTTTCTTT. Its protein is CASSPQGLMNTEAFF. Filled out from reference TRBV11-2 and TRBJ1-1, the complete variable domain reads EAGVAQSPRYKIIEKRQSVAFWCNPISGHATLYWYQQILGQGPKLLIQFQNNGVVDDSQLPKDRFSAERLKGVDSTLKIQPAKLEDSAVYLCASSPQGLMNTEAFFGQGTRLTVV.

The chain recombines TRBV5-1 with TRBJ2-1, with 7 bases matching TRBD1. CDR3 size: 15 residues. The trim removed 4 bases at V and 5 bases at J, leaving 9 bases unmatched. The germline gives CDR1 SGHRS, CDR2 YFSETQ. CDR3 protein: CASSVKTGTNNEQFF. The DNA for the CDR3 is TGCGCCAGCAGCGTTAAGACAGGGACAAACAATGAGCAGTTCTTC.

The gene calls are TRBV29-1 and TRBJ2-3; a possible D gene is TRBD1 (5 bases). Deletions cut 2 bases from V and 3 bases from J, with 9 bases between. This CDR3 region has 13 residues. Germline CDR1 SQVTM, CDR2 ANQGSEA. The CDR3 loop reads CSVEKGLTDTQYF. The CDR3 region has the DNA TGCAGCGTTGAAAAGGGGCTGACAGATACGCAGTATTTT.

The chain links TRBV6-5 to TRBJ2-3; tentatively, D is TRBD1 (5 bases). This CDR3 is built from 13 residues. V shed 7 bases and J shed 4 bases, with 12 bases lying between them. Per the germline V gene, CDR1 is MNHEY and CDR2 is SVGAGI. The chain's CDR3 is CASTPREADTQYF. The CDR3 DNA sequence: TGTGCCAGCACCCCCAGGGAAGCAGATACGCAGTATTTT.

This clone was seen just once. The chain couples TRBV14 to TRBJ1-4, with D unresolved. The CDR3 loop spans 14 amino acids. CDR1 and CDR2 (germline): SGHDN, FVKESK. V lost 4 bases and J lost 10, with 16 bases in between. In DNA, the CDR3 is TGTGCCAGCAGCCGGGCCCTGCGGGGAGGAAAACTGTTTTTT. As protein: CASSRALRGGKLFF.

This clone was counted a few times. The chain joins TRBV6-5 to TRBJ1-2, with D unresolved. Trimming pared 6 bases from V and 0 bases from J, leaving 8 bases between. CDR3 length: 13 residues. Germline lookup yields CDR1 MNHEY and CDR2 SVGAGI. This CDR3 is CASSAASNYGYTF. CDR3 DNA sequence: TGTGCCAGCAGCGCAGCGTCTAACTATGGCTACACCTTC.

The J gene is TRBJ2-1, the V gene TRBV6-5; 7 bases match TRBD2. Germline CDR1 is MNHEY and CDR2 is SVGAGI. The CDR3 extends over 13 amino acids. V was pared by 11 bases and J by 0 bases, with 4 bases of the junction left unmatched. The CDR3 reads CACQRDSYNEQFF. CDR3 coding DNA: TGTGCCTGCCAGCGGGACTCCTACAATGAGCAGTTCTTC.

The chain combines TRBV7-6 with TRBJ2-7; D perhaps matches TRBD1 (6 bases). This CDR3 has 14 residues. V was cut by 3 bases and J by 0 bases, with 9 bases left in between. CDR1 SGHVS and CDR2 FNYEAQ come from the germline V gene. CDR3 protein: CASSFRQDSYEQYF. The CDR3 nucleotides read TGTGCCAGCAGCTTTCGACAGGACTCCTACGAGCAGTACTTC.

This CDR3 is CASSFLAGGTGELFF. The CDR3 bases are TGCGCCAGCAGCTTTCTAGCGGGGGGAACCGGGGAGCTGTTTTTT. The chain carries TRBV5-1 and TRBJ2-2; 11 positions agree with TRBD2. Germline CDR1 SGHRS, CDR2 YFSETQ. The V and J ends lost 2 bases and 5 bases, in that order; junction bases with no gene match: 2. This CDR3 is built from 15 residues.

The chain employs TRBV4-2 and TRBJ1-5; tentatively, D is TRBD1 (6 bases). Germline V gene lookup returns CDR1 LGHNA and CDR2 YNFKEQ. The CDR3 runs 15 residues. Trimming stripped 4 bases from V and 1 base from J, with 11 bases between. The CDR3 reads CASSPTGRSNQPQHF. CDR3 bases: TGTGCCAGCAGCCCAACAGGGCGAAGCAATCAGCCCCAGCATTTT.

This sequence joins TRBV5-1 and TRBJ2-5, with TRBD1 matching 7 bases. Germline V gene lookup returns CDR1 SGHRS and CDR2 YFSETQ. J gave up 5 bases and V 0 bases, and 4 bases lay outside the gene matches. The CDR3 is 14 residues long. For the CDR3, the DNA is TGCGCCAGCAGCTTGGAGGGGGCAAGGGAGACCCAGTACTTC. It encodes CASSLEGARETQYF.

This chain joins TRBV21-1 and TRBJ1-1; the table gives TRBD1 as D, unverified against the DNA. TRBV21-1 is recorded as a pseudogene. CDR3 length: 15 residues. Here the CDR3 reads CASSTRRGRGTEAFF. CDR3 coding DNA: TGTGCCAGCAGCACGCGCAGGGGGCGCGGAACTGAAGCTTTCTTT.

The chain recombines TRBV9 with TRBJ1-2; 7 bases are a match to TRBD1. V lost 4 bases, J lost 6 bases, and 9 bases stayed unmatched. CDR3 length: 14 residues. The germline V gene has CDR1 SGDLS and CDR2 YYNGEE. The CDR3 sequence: CASSPQGPGDGYTF. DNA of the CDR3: TGTGCCAGCAGCCCACAGGGGCCAGGGGATGGCTACACCTTC. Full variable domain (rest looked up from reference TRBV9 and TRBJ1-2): DSGVTQTPKHLITATGQRVTLRCSPRSGDLSVYWYQQSLDQGLQFLIQYYNGEERAKGNILERFSAQQFPDLHSELNLSSLELGDSALYFCASSPQGPGDGYTFGSGTRLTVV.

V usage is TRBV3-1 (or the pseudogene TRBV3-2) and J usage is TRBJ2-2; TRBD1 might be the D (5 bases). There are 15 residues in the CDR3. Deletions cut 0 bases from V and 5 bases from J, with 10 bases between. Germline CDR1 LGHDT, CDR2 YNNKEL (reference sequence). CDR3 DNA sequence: TGTGCCAGCAGCCAAGAGGGCAGGGTAACCGGGGAGCTGTTTTTT. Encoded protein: CASSQEGRVTGELFF.

The CDR3 loop reads CASGGLAGLSEQYF. CDR3 DNA sequence: TGCGCCAGCGGGGGACTAGCGGGGCTGAGCGAGCAGTACTTC. This chain joins TRBV10-2 and TRBJ2-7; TRBD2 matches at 13 bases. Germline-derived CDR1 and CDR2 are WSHSY and SAAADI. The CDR3 is made up of 14 amino acids. V lost 8 bases, J lost 6 bases, and 7 bases stayed unmatched.

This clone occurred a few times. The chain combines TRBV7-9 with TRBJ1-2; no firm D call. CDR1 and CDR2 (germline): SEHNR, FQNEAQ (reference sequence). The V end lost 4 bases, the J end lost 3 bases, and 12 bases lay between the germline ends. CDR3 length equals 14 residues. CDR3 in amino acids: CASSSSEGHYGYTF. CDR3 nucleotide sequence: TGTGCCAGCAGCTCGTCGGAGGGTCACTATGGCTACACCTTC.

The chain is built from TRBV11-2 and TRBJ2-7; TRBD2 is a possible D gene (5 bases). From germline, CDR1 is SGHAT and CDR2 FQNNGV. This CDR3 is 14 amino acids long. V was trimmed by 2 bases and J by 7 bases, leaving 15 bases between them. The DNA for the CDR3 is TGTGCCAGCAGCTTACAGGACGGCCGAGGGGAGCAGTACTTC. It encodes CASSLQDGRGEQYF.

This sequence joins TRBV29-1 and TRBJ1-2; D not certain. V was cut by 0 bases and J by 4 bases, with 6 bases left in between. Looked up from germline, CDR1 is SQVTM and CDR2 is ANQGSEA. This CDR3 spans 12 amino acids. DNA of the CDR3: TGCAGCGTTGAAGAACGGTTCTATGGCTACACCTTC. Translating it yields CSVEERFYGYTF.

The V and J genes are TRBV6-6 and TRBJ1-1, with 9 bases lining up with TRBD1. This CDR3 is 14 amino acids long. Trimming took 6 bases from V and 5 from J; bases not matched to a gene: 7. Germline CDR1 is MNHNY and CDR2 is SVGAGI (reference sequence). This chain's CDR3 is CASSWTGDQTEAFF. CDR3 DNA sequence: TGTGCCAGCAGCTGGACAGGGGACCAGACTGAAGCTTTCTTT.

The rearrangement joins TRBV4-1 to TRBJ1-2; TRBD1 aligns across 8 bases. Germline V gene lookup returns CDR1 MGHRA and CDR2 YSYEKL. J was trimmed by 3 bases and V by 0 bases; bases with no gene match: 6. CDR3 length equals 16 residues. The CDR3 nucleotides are TGCGCCAGCAGCCAAGATCAGGACAGGGTATACTATGGCTACACCTTC. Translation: CASSQDQDRVYYGYTF.

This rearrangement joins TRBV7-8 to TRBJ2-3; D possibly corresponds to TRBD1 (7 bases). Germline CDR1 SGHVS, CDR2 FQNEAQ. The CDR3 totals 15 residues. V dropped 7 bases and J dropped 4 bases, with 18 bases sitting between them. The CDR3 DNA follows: TGTGCCAGCAATGGAGGGGGCGCGGGATCAGATACGCAGTATTTT. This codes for CASNGGGAGSDTQYF.

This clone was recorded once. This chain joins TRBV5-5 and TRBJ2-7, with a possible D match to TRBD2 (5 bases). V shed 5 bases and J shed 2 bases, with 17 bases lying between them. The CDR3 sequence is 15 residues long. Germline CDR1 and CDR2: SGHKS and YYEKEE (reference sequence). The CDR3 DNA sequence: TGTGCCAGCAGTCGTAAAGAGGGTCCCACCTACGAGCAGTACTTC. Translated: CASSRKEGPTYEQYF.